Below, 19 T cell receptor beta chains from the same sample are listed, as sequenced in a study of OX40 agonist ivuxolimab in advanced cancers. The table came from immunoSEQ multiplex PCR; TCRdb's copy has only in-frame clones and leaves some out. Of about 36,000 clones in the sample, about 81% are singletons; the top ten hold around a fifth. Sequencing used CD4+ or CD8+ T cells sorted from blood, obtained in a trial of the OX40 agonist ivuxolimab. The receptors shown here come from an adult with an advanced solid tumor such as melanoma, head and neck, liver or kidney cancer.

The gene calls are TRBV28 and TRBJ2-7; 10 bases agree with TRBD1. J lost 3 bases, V lost 6 bases, and 2 bases had no gene match. The CDR3 spans 13 residues. Germline V gene sequence: CDR1 MDHEN, CDR2 SYDVKM. The CDR3 loop reads CASRRTGGYEQYF. The DNA of the CDR3 is TGTGCCAGCAGAAGGACAGGGGGCTACGAGCAGTACTTC.

The chain uses TRBV6-5 and TRBJ2-7; D could derive from TRBD1 or TRBD2 (6 bases each). The V gene's germline CDR1 is MNHEY and CDR2 SVGAGI. V lost 5 bases to trimming and J lost 0 bases, with 11 bases between them. The CDR3 is 14 residues long. The CDR3 is CASSLGGSSYEQYF. The CDR3 coding sequence is TGTGCCAGCAGTCTAGGGGGGAGCTCCTACGAGCAGTACTTC.

The chain is built from TRBV19 and TRBJ2-7; TRBD1 is a possible D gene (8 bases). Germline V lookup: CDR1 LNHDA, CDR2 SQIVND (reference sequence). Trimming left V 4 bases short and J 2 bases short, with 18 bases between. The CDR3 consists of 16 residues. DNA for the CDR3: TGTGCCAGTAGTACACAGGGGGGGACTAACCCCTACGAGCAGTACTTC. Protein product: CASSTQGGTNPYEQYF.

This sequence joins TRBV14 and TRBJ1-2; no definite D call. CDR3 length: 15 amino acids. The V gene's germline CDR1 is SGHDN and CDR2 FVKESK. Trimming removed 3 bases at V and 7 bases at J, with 18 bases between. The CDR3 DNA is TGTGCCAGCAGCCAGGGAGAGAAGCGTATTGGTGGCTACACCTTC. Protein product: CASSQGEKRIGGYTF.

The chain links TRBV28 to TRBJ2-1; TRBD2 matches 8 bases. Looked up from germline, CDR1 is MDHEN and CDR2 is SYDVKM. The J segment lost 6 bases and the V segment lost 11 bases, leaving 27 bases of the junction unmatched. CDR3 size: 19 residues. The CDR3: CAGPGTRGEEGPRGNEQFF. The CDR3 DNA reads TGTGCCGGTCCCGGGACTAGAGGGGAAGAGGGTCCCCGGGGCAATGAGCAGTTCTTC.

The rearrangement joins TRBV4-2 to TRBJ1-5; 7 nucleotides align to TRBD1. After removal of 4 bases from V and 2 bases from J, the junction contained 8 bases not matched to a gene. Germline V gene data show CDR1 as LGHNA and CDR2 as YNFKEQ. This CDR3 region has 16 residues. The CDR3 sequence: CASSLGEGARNQPQHF. The CDR3 bases are TGTGCCAGCAGCCTCGGGGAGGGGGCTCGCAATCAGCCCCAGCATTTT.

The rearrangement links TRBV6-5 to TRBJ2-7; tentative D call: TRBD1 (6 bases). The CDR3 has 14 amino acids. Germline lookup yields CDR1 MNHEY and CDR2 SVGAGI. V lost 5 bases and J 4 bases, leaving 15 bases between the germline ends. CDR3: CASSVGRGVYEQYF. CDR3 nucleotides: TGTGCCAGCAGTGTCGGCAGGGGAGTATACGAGCAGTACTTC.

V and J are TRBV9 and TRBJ1-2; 7 bases align to TRBD1. The germline V gene encodes CDR1 SGDLS and CDR2 YYNGEE. With 0 bases clipped from V and 2 bases from J, the junction kept 4 bases outside the gene matches. This CDR3 has 15 residues. The CDR3 sequence: CASSVEGAGNYGYTF. The CDR3 DNA follows: TGTGCCAGCAGCGTAGAGGGGGCGGGGAACTATGGCTACACCTTC. The full variable domain, with the rest looked up from reference TRBV9 and TRBJ1-2, is DSGVTQTPKHLITATGQRVTLRCSPRSGDLSVYWYQQSLDQGLQFLIQYYNGEERAKGNILERFSAQQFPDLHSELNLSSLELGDSALYFCASSVEGAGNYGYTFGSGTRLTVV.

The table lists this clone with a few counts. In DNA form, the CDR3 reads TGTGCCAGCAGCTTGGCGGGACGGGGTCAAGAGACCCAGTACTTC. Translating it yields CASSLAGRGQETQYF. The V and J genes are TRBV5-4 and TRBJ2-5; either TRBD1 or TRBD2 may fit D (5 bases each). The CDR3 extends over 15 amino acids. Germline CDR1 reads SGHNT; CDR2 reads YYREEE (reference sequence). V lost 0 bases, J lost 2 bases, and 11 bases lay in between.

The chain employs TRBV10-3 and TRBJ2-6, with TRBD1 as a possible D gene (6 bases). The V end was cut by 8 bases, the J end by 0 bases, with 20 bases between. Per germline, CDR1 ENHRY and CDR2 SYGVKD. CDR3 length: 18 amino acids. DNA of the CDR3: TGTGCCATCGGAAGAGAAAAGACAGGTAGCTCTGGGGCCAACGTCCTGACTTTC. Amino acid sequence: CAIGREKTGSSGANVLTF.

The J gene is TRBJ2-3, the V gene TRBV9; TRBD2 agrees at 10 bases. Germline CDR1 is SGDLS and CDR2 is YYNGEE. This CDR3 spans 17 amino acids. The trim removed 4 bases at V and 7 bases at J, leaving 15 bases unmatched. As DNA, the CDR3 is TGTGCCAGCAGCCCACTCACAGGAGCGGGGGGGCGTAATACGCAGTATTTT. Its translation: CASSPLTGAGGRNTQYF.

This chain uses TRBV6-6 with TRBJ1-1, with D perhaps matching TRBD1 (5 bases). The ends were cut back, 6 bases at V and 7 bases at J, with 18 bases in the middle. Germline V lookup: CDR1 MNHNY, CDR2 SVGAGI (reference sequence). This CDR3 is 14 amino acids long. The CDR3 is CASRVYAGLGEAFF. The CDR3 coding sequence is TGTGCCAGCAGGGTCTATGCAGGGTTGGGTGAAGCTTTCTTT.

The chain couples TRBV29-1 to TRBJ2-1; D unresolved. This CDR3 has 16 residues. V lost 0 bases and J 0 bases, leaving 12 bases between the germline ends. Germline V lookup: CDR1 SQVTM, CDR2 ANQGSEA. CDR3 amino acids: CSVEDLGTSSYNEQFF. In nucleotides, the CDR3 is TGCAGCGTTGAAGATTTAGGAACCAGCTCCTACAATGAGCAGTTCTTC.

V and J are TRBV5-1 and TRBJ2-2; the match to TRBD1 covers 10 bases. Germline-derived CDR1 and CDR2 are SGHRS and YFSETQ. Trimming at V came to 7 bases and at J to 6 bases, leaving 9 bases not matched to a gene. This CDR3 spans 15 amino acids. The CDR3 DNA sequence: TGCGCCAGCGGGTCCCGGGACAGGGGACCCGGGGAGCTGTTTTTT. Translating gives CASGSRDRGPGELFF.

The chain uses TRBV11-2 and TRBJ2-5, with D perhaps TRBD2 (5 bases). V was trimmed by 4 bases and J by 0 bases, leaving 6 bases between them. CDR3 length equals 13 residues. CDR1 SGHAT and CDR2 FQNNGV come from the germline V gene. In nucleotides, the CDR3 is TGTGCCAGCAGCTCACTAGACCAAGAGACCCAGTACTTC. Translated: CASSSLDQETQYF.

In this sample, this clone is medium-sized. The V call is TRBV5-1, the J call TRBJ2-2; no definite D call. The CDR3 loop spans 16 amino acids. Germline V lookup: CDR1 SGHRS, CDR2 YFSETQ. Between the trimmed V and J ends, which lost 2 bases and 4 bases, there was a span of 15 bases. The CDR3 coding sequence is TGCGCCAGCAGCTTCGAAGTACAAACGGCCACCGGGGAGCTGTTTTTT. This codes for CASSFEVQTATGELFF.

The gene calls are TRBV2 and TRBJ2-2; weak D call: TRBD1 (6 bases). Deletions cut 6 bases from V and 4 bases from J, with 15 bases between. The CDR3 extends over 15 amino acids. From germline, CDR1 is SNHLY and CDR2 FYNNEI. The CDR3 protein is CASSGFGQITGELFF. CDR3 nucleotide sequence: TGTGCCAGCAGCGGCTTTGGACAGATCACCGGGGAGCTGTTTTTT. Complete variable domain (other parts from reference TRBV2 and TRBJ2-2): EPEVTQTPSHQVTQMGQEVILRCVPISNHLYFYWYRQILGQKVEFLVSFYNNEISEKSEIFDDQFSVERPDGSNFTLKIRSTKLEDSAMYFCASSGFGQITGELFFGEGSRLTVL.

In this sample, this clone turned up a few times. The chain combines TRBV28 with TRBJ1-2; D is undetermined. Germline CDR1 MDHEN, CDR2 SYDVKM. Trimming stripped 10 bases from V and 0 bases from J, with 9 bases between. The CDR3 length is 12 residues. CDR3 DNA: TGTGCCACGCACACAGCTAACTATGGCTACACCTTC. This encodes CATHTANYGYTF.

The rearrangement uses TRBV4-1 and TRBJ2-1; no firm D call. This CDR3 spans 13 amino acids. The V end lost 10 bases, the J end lost 8 bases, and 18 bases lay between the germline ends. CDR1 is MGHRA and CDR2 is YSYEKL in the germline V gene. The CDR3 DNA follows: TGCGCCACCGCAGTAGTCGCGGACGATGAGCAGTTCTTC. Translation: CATAVVADDEQFF.